This TCR beta chain was sequenced during a study of T-cell reconstitution after alpha-beta-depleted transplantation in children. Whole-study findings and limits: Expanded graft clones numbering several hundred reportedly gave rise to alpha-beta T cells about two months after transplant. Some patients showed high day-60 TCRbeta diversity, which derived from surviving recipient T cells and thymic progenitors. Once a year had passed after transplant, T-cell counts and diversity came mostly from newly produced T cells.

Germline values: CDR1 SGHKS, CDR2 YYEKEE (reference sequence). The CDR3 sequence is 13 residues long. V dropped 4 bases and J dropped 9 bases, with 14 bases sitting between them. This clonotype was picked up a small number of times. Its cognate antigen is unknown. As it was prepared, the TCRbeta library received unique molecular identifiers. TCRdb called the PCR reads again in MiXCR, with one record for every CDR3 protein. The profile covers around 490,000 distinct CDR3 sequences, with about an eighth appearing a single time and 14% taken by the ten largest. The receptor comes from a female patient between 2 and 15 years old who had a stem cell transplant for aplastic anemia, so the T cells may come from the graft donor. The sample in question was PBMCs, mostly from graft donor cells, obtained 180 days after TCRalphabeta/CD19-depleted stem cell transplant. The J gene is TRBJ1-5, the V gene TRBV5-5; D not certain. CDR3 sequence: CASSGGNLLPQHF. The CDR3 DNA sequence: TGTGCCAGCAGCGGAGGTAATCTTTTGCCCCAGCATTTT.